The sequence of this T cell receptor beta chain was determined in a study of CD8+CD57+ T cells in acquired aplastic anemia. Study results and limitations: About 30 CD8+ CDR3 sequences occurred in both the patients and the controls. Between patients and controls, CD8+ Simpson's diversity did not vary significantly.

The CDR3 is 15 residues long. Germline V CDR1 and CDR2: MNHNY, SVGAGI (reference sequence). V trimming: 5 bases; J trimming: 4 bases; junction bases outside the gene matches: 7. Researchers used genomic DNA as the template to profile TCR beta VDJ and CDR3. TCRdb itself ran the reads through MiXCR, one entry per CDR3 protein. The table shows 170,000 or so distinct CDR3 sequences, with around 60% occurring only once. All sequencing subjects had displayed CD8+CD57+ cell expansion on flow cytometry. Comments on this clonotype: Antigen: not known.

The chain carries TRBV6-6 and TRBJ2-7; 11 bases map to TRBD2. The TCR originated in a human donor with aplastic anemia. The sample consisted of sorted CD4+, CD8+, or CD8+CD57+ T cells (not recorded which) from PBMCs. CDR3 DNA sequence: TGTGCCAGCAGTGAAGTTCCTAGCGGGAGGTACGAGCAGTACTTC. This codes for CASSEVPSGRYEQYF.